A single sample is the source of the 22 T cell receptor beta chains below, sequenced in a study of resident and recirculating memory T cells in vitiligo listed by TCRdb under 2018. The protocol used for the library was the immunoSEQ multiplex PCR assay. Here the immuneACCESS table is served through TCRdb, limited to in-frame sequences with V and J called. Missing clones are a known gap in these copies; in checked studies unresolved V genes cover under half, and the rest lacks a known reason. This sample comprises more than 70,000 clones, roughly 94% of them detected only once. The ten largest clones take up roughly 5.1% of the sample. The sequenced sample consisted of blood. Receptors originate from a male donor with vitiligo.

This chain connects TRBV9 to TRBJ2-1; tentatively, D is TRBD2 (7 bases). Germline CDR1 and CDR2: SGDLS and YYNGEE. The CDR3 is made up of 16 amino acids. The V and J ends lost 4 bases and 2 bases respectively, with 16 bases between them. For the CDR3, the DNA is TGTGCCAGCAGCCCCCTTGAGGGGGGGGCCTACAATGAGCAGTTCTTC. Translating it yields CASSPLEGGAYNEQFF. Looking up the rest from reference TRBV9 and TRBJ2-1 gives the full variable domain: DSGVTQTPKHLITATGQRVTLRCSPRSGDLSVYWYQQSLDQGLQFLIQYYNGEERAKGNILERFSAQQFPDLHSELNLSSLELGDSALYFCASSPLEGGAYNEQFFGPGTRLTVL.

The chain joins TRBV18 to TRBJ2-4; the D gene is possibly TRBD2 (5 bases). CDR3 length equals 16 residues. CDR1 is KGHSH and CDR2 is LQKENI in the germline V gene. The V end lost 5 bases, the J end lost 3 bases, and 17 bases lay between the germline ends. The CDR3 region is CASSVGKPGIKNIQYF. DNA of the CDR3: TGTGCCAGCTCAGTAGGAAAGCCGGGGATCAAAAACATTCAGTACTTC.

This chain uses TRBV28 with TRBJ1-4; 8 bases match TRBD1. The CDR3 length is 14 residues. Per the germline V gene, CDR1 is MDHEN and CDR2 is SYDVKM. The trim removed 6 bases at V and 8 bases at J, leaving 8 bases unmatched. The CDR3 reads CASRKTGEWEKLFF. The CDR3 nucleotides read TGTGCCAGCAGGAAGACAGGGGAATGGGAAAAACTGTTTTTT.

The chain combines TRBV7-2 with TRBJ2-5; TRBD2 agrees at 9 bases. V lost 3 bases to trimming and J lost 5 bases; unmatched junction nucleotides: 7. Germline V gives CDR1 SGHTA, CDR2 FQGNSA. This CDR3 contains 15 residues. CDR3 loop: CASSLAGGPSETQYF. The CDR3 nucleotides are TGTGCCAGCAGCTTGGCGGGAGGGCCTTCGGAGACCCAGTACTTC. The full variable domain, rest sourced from reference TRBV7-2 and TRBJ2-5, is GAGVSQSPSNKVTEKGKDVELRCDPISGHTALYWYRQSLGQGLEFLIYFQGNSAPDKSGLPSDRFSAERTGGSVSTLTIQRTQQEDSAVYLCASSLAGGPSETQYFGPGTRLLVL.

V is TRBV9 and J is TRBJ2-7; D might be TRBD2 (6 bases). This CDR3 is 15 amino acids long. Per germline, CDR1 SGDLS and CDR2 YYNGEE. Trimming took off 4 bases at V and 2 bases at J, with 16 bases between the two ends. CDR3 region: CASSSEEGPTYEQYF. In DNA, the CDR3 is TGTGCCAGCAGCTCAGAGGAGGGTCCCACCTACGAGCAGTACTTC.

The chain joins TRBV6-1 to TRBJ2-1; 8 positions match TRBD1. Germline CDR1 reads MNHNS; CDR2 reads SASEGT. The CDR3 sequence is 15 residues long. V gave up 6 bases and J gave up 0 bases; unmatched junction bases: 4. In DNA, the CDR3 is TGTGCCAGCAGCGTGACAGGGGCCTCCTACAATGAGCAGTTCTTC. Amino acid sequence: CASSVTGASYNEQFF.

The rearrangement joins TRBV5-1 to TRBJ2-1, with D maybe TRBD1 (6 bases). V was trimmed by 4 bases and J by 9 bases, leaving 11 bases between them. From germline, CDR1 is SGHRS and CDR2 YFSETQ. This CDR3 is built from 12 residues. The CDR3 protein is CASSPRGGEQFF. DNA of the CDR3: TGCGCCAGCAGCCCCAGGGGTGGTGAGCAGTTCTTC.

V and J are TRBV10-3 and TRBJ1-1; TRBD1 matches 7 bases. Germline lookup yields CDR1 ENHRY and CDR2 SYGVKD. The CDR3 totals 12 residues. The V segment lost 6 bases and the J segment 9 bases; nucleotides outside the gene matches: 7. The CDR3 is CAIREDRSQAFF. The CDR3 nucleotides are TGTGCCATCAGGGAGGACAGGTCCCAAGCTTTCTTT.

V is TRBV7-2 and J is TRBJ2-1, with 8 bases lining up with TRBD1. Trimming at V came to 8 bases and at J to 4 bases, leaving 13 bases not matched to a gene. This CDR3 has 16 residues. CDR1 and CDR2 (germline): SGHTA, FQGNSA. The CDR3 region is CASLRSSDRAYNEQFF. As DNA, the CDR3 is TGTGCCAGCCTACGGTCTTCGGACAGGGCTTACAATGAGCAGTTCTTC.

The rearrangement joins TRBV27 to TRBJ2-3, with a possible D match to TRBD2 (6 bases). CDR3 size: 12 residues. Germline V CDR1 and CDR2: MNHEY, SMNVEV (reference sequence). The V end lost 7 bases, the J end lost 11 bases, and 16 bases lay between the germline ends. The CDR3 spells CASTDPLGGQYF. The CDR3 nucleotides are TGTGCCAGCACTGACCCACTCGGGGGGCAGTATTTT.

The rearrangement links TRBV6-6 to TRBJ2-1, with TRBD1 identical over 8 bases. The germline V gene encodes CDR1 MNHNY and CDR2 SVGAGI (reference sequence). The CDR3 consists of 15 residues. V dropped 5 bases and J dropped 3; count of bases not matched to a gene: 6. CDR3 in amino acids: CASSKDRGNYNEQFF. Written as DNA, the CDR3 is TGTGCCAGCAGTAAAGACAGGGGAAACTACAATGAGCAGTTCTTC.

This rearrangement joins TRBV6-5 to TRBJ2-1; 7 nucleotides agree with TRBD1. The CDR3 spans 14 residues. Germline CDR1 is MNHEY and CDR2 is SVGAGI. Losses at the gene ends were 6 bases for V and 5 bases for J; bases not matched to a gene: 7. The CDR3 nucleotides read TGTGCCAGCAGCCGTGCAGGGGGAAACAATGAGCAGTTCTTC. Protein: CASSRAGGNNEQFF.

The rearrangement joins TRBV28 to TRBJ2-7; D is ambiguous. The CDR3 runs to 16 residues. Germline loops: CDR1 MDHEN, CDR2 SYDVKM. Trimming cost V 5 bases and J 0 bases, with 17 bases left between them. Here the CDR3 DNA reads TGTGCCAGCAGTCCACCACATAGGAGAAGCTCCTACGAGCAGTACTTC. Its protein is CASSPPHRRSSYEQYF.

The genes are TRBV7-9 and TRBJ1-5, with 7 bases aligning to TRBD1. This CDR3 comprises 15 residues. The V and J ends lost 5 bases and 5 bases, in that order; junction bases with no gene match: 9. Germline assignment: CDR1 SEHNR and CDR2 FQNEAQ (reference sequence). The CDR3 region is CASSTEGAGHQPQHF. The CDR3 coding sequence is TGTGCCAGCAGCACTGAGGGGGCAGGGCATCAGCCCCAGCATTTT.

This chain joins TRBV28 and TRBJ2-7; possible D gene TRBD2, 5 bases. The CDR3 totals 11 residues. The V end lost 7 bases, the J end lost 6 bases, and 10 bases lay between the germline ends. Germline V gene lookup returns CDR1 MDHEN and CDR2 SYDVKM. This chain's CDR3 is CASTDRGEQYF. Here the CDR3 DNA reads TGTGCCAGCACCGACCGGGGCGAGCAGTACTTC.

This chain joins TRBV2 and TRBJ1-1; TRBD1 aligns across 9 bases. CDR1 and CDR2 from the germline V gene are SNHLY and FYNNEI. V lost 4 bases and J lost 14; bases outside the gene matches: 5. The CDR3 sequence is 11 residues long. The CDR3 protein is CASSGDRDLFF. The CDR3 DNA reads TGTGCCAGCAGTGGGGACAGGGACCTATTCTTT.

For the CDR3, the DNA is TGTGCCAGCAGTTTACTAGCGGGAAACACCGGGGAGCTGTTTTTT. It translates to CASSLLAGNTGELFF. The chain has TRBV27 and TRBJ2-2; 9 nucleotides match TRBD2. V dropped 2 bases and J dropped 2; count of bases not matched to a gene: 0. The CDR3 extends over 15 amino acids. Germline-derived CDR1 and CDR2 are MNHEY and SMNVEV (reference sequence).

The chain links TRBV5-1 to TRBJ1-5, with no clear D. CDR3 length equals 14 residues. Trimming took off 0 bases at V and 5 bases at J, with 9 bases between the two ends. Germline values: CDR1 SGHRS, CDR2 YFSETQ. The CDR3 region has the DNA TGCGCCAGCAGCTTGGAGTCAGGCCATCAGCCCCAGCATTTT. As protein: CASSLESGHQPQHF.

The chain couples TRBV27 to TRBJ2-7; no definite D call. The CDR3 sequence is 13 residues long. Trimming cost V 0 bases and J 4 bases, with 7 bases left between them. CDR1 MNHEY and CDR2 SMNVEV come from the germline V gene (reference sequence). In nucleotides, the CDR3 is TGTGCCAGCAGTTTATCGGAGCCTTACGAGCAGTACTTC. Encoded protein: CASSLSEPYEQYF.

The J gene is TRBJ1-1, the V gene TRBV20-1, with D maybe TRBD1 (5 bases). The V gene lost 6 bases and the J gene lost 5 bases, with 10 bases spanning the gap. The CDR3 totals 11 residues. CDR1 DFQATT and CDR2 SNEGSKA come from the germline V gene (reference sequence). The CDR3 protein is CSAWGRTEAFF. DNA for the CDR3: TGCAGTGCATGGGGCAGGACTGAAGCTTTCTTT.

The J gene is TRBJ1-3, the V gene TRBV6-1; the match to TRBD1 covers 7 bases. CDR1 is MNHNS and CDR2 is SASEGT in the germline V gene. The CDR3 has 14 residues. Trimming took 7 bases from V and 0 from J; bases not matched to a gene: 3. The CDR3 sequence: CASIPGGSGNTIYF. DNA for the CDR3: TGTGCCAGCATCCCAGGGGGCTCTGGAAACACCATATATTTT.

This clone came up once. This chain joins TRBV11-2 and TRBJ2-7, with D perhaps TRBD1 (6 bases). V dropped 5 bases and J dropped 0 bases, with 17 bases sitting between them. Germline CDR1 and CDR2: SGHAT and FQNNGV. This CDR3 spans 16 amino acids. In nucleotides, the CDR3 is TGTGCCAGCAGCCGACTGGACAGTCCGAGCTCCTACGAGCAGTACTTC. Protein: CASSRLDSPSSYEQYF. Based on the CDR3 plus reference TRBV11-2 and TRBJ2-7, the full variable domain is EAGVAQSPRYKIIEKRQSVAFWCNPISGHATLYWYQQILGQGPKLLIQFQNNGVVDDSQLPKDRFSAERLKGVDSTLKIQPAKLEDSAVYLCASSRLDSPSSYEQYFGPGTRLTVT.